These 6 T cell receptor beta chains were all obtained from the same sample, sequenced in a study of CD8 T cells in ankylosing spondylitis. TCRdb reprocessed the 5' RACE reads via MiXCR and lists one record per CDR3 protein. Of about 92,000 distinct CDR3 sequences listed, approximately 9% are singletons. Sequencing input: blood, either unsorted or a sorted T cell fraction (not recorded which). These receptor sequences come from a male donor with ankylosing spondylitis or in good health (not recorded which).

At least ten counts were recorded for this clonotype. This sequence joins TRBV9 and TRBJ2-3, with D possibly being TRBD1 or TRBD2 (5 bases each). The V gene lost 3 bases and the J gene lost 0 bases, with 11 bases spanning the gap. Germline CDR1 SGDLS, CDR2 YYNGEE. The CDR3 is 15 amino acids. The CDR3: CASSAWDGSTDTQYF. The CDR3 DNA sequence: TGTGCCAGCAGCGCCTGGGACGGAAGCACAGATACGCAGTATTTT. Based on the CDR3 plus reference TRBV9 and TRBJ2-3, the full variable domain is DSGVTQTPKHLITATGQRVTLRCSPRSGDLSVYWYQQSLDQGLQFLIQYYNGEERAKGNILERFSAQQFPDLHSELNLSSLELGDSALYFCASSAWDGSTDTQYFGPGTRLTVL.

The sample holds many counts of this clonotype. This chain links TRBV28 with TRBJ2-1; possibly TRBD1 or TRBD2 for D (5 bases each). The ends were cut back, 2 bases at V and 7 bases at J, with 9 bases in the middle. Per the germline V gene, CDR1 is MDHEN and CDR2 is SYDVKM. There are 13 residues in the CDR3. CDR3 bases: TGTGCCAGCAGTTTAGGGACCAGAAATGAGCAGTTCTTC. Its translation: CASSLGTRNEQFF.

This clonotype was counted between two and nine times. This chain links TRBV7-2 with TRBJ2-7; 9 bases are a match to TRBD1. The CDR3 totals 15 residues. Germline V CDR1 and CDR2: SGHTA, FQGNSA. J lost 7 bases, V lost 3 bases, and 10 bases had no gene match. CDR3 residues: CASSFRDRVVWEQYF. The CDR3 DNA sequence: TGTGCCAGCAGCTTCCGGGACAGGGTCGTTTGGGAGCAGTACTTC.

Regarding this clonotype: At one end the junction does not follow the germline gene, possibly because of a read error. J is TRBJ1-5 and V is TRBV5-5, with a tentative D call TRBD1 (5 bases). Germline CDR1 is SGHKS and CDR2 is YYEKEE (reference sequence). The CDR3 is 15 amino acids. CDR3 nucleotides: TGTGTCAGCAGCTTGCGACAGTCCGGGGATCAGCCCCAGCATTTT. It is translated as CVSSLRQSGDQPQHF.

Of note for this clonotype: Just one base apart from a much larger clone, this may be a read error. This chain uses TRBV7-2 with TRBJ2-5; possibly TRBD2 for D (5 bases). In germline, CDR1 is SGHTA, CDR2 FQGNSA. The CDR3 consists of 13 residues. The CDR3 protein is CASSYRTQETQHF. The CDR3, as DNA: TGTGCCAGCAGCTACCGGACTCAAGAGACCCAGCACTTC.

This clonotype was counted only a few times. V and J are TRBV7-8 and TRBJ2-2, with a tentative D call TRBD2 (7 bases). The V end was cut by 3 bases, the J end by 2 bases, with 13 bases between. The CDR3 length is 16 residues. CDR1 is SGHVS and CDR2 is FQNEAQ in the germline V gene. Here the CDR3 DNA reads TGTGCCAGCAGCTTTAATTGGGGGGGCAACACCGGGGAGCTGTTTTTT. Translated, it gives CASSFNWGGNTGELFF.